The 8 T cell receptor beta chains presented below share a single source sample, sequenced in a study of T-cell memory formation after mild COVID-19. TCRdb fed the 5' RACE reads into MiXCR, producing one record per CDR3 protein. The table has 550,000 to 700,000 distinct CDR3 sequences, approximately 15% seen once; the top ten hold roughly 7.7%. What was sequenced was PBMCs or a T cell subset sorted from them (not recorded which). These receptor sequences come from an adult woman who had mild COVID-19 (a few samples of this study predate the infection). Cell type and time point are not known.

The chain joins TRBV4-2 to TRBJ2-7; no reliable D call. From germline, CDR1 is LGHNA and CDR2 YNFKEQ. The CDR3 contains 13 residues. V lost 0 bases to trimming and J lost 0 bases, with 3 bases between them. CDR3 protein: CASSQEHSYEQYF. The CDR3 DNA reads as TGTGCCAGCAGCCAAGAACACTCCTACGAGCAGTACTTC.

V and J are TRBV6-2 or TRBV6-3 and TRBJ2-7; D uncertain. The ends were cut back, 5 bases at V and 2 bases at J, with 16 bases in the middle. In germline, CDR1 is MNHEY, CDR2 SVGEGT. The CDR3 covers 15 residues. The CDR3 DNA follows: TGTGCCAGCAGTGGATTAGGGCGCACAACCTACGAGCAGTACTTC. Its protein is CASSGLGRTTYEQYF.

The chain is built from TRBV3-1 and TRBJ1-4, with D unresolved. The CDR3 is 12 amino acids. V shed 10 bases and J shed 8 bases, with 14 bases lying between them. Germline CDR1 is LGHDT and CDR2 is YNNKEL (reference sequence). The CDR3 spells CATNGFGEKLFF. The CDR3 DNA reads TGTGCCACCAACGGCTTCGGGGAAAAACTGTTTTTT.

The chain recombines TRBV24-1 with TRBJ2-7; the D call may be TRBD1 or TRBD2 (5 bases each). Per germline, CDR1 KGHDR and CDR2 SFDVKD. Trimming took off 6 bases at V and 2 bases at J, with 16 bases between the two ends. The CDR3 sequence is 15 residues long. The CDR3 loop is CATSLGVFPPYEQYF. CDR3 bases: TGTGCCACCAGTTTGGGGGTGTTCCCGCCCTACGAGCAGTACTTC.

The V gene is TRBV7-3, the J gene TRBJ2-1; weak D call: TRBD2 (6 bases). The CDR3 spans 15 residues. The germline V gene has CDR1 SGHTA and CDR2 FQGTGA. The V end was cut by 0 bases, the J end by 12 bases, with 18 bases between. This chain's CDR3 is CASSLTSEGSGGQFF. In DNA form, the CDR3 reads TGTGCCAGCAGCTTAACTTCGGAGGGGTCTGGTGGGCAGTTCTTC.

J is TRBJ2-3 and V is TRBV5-5; 7 bases fit TRBD1. CDR1 is SGHKS and CDR2 is YYEKEE in the germline V gene (reference sequence). The CDR3 has 14 amino acids. After removal of 3 bases from V and 4 bases from J, the junction contained 5 bases not matched to a gene. CDR3 sequence: CASSSNTGADTQYF. CDR3 sequence (DNA): TGTGCCAGCAGCTCAAACACAGGGGCAGATACGCAGTATTTT.

V is TRBV29-1 and J is TRBJ2-7; D possibly corresponds to TRBD1 (7 bases). This CDR3 is built from 14 residues. The germline gives CDR1 SQVTM, CDR2 ANQGSEA. The germline V and J ends were trimmed by 3 bases and 2 bases, with 14 bases remaining between them. The CDR3 here is CSVDGQGGTYEQYF. In nucleotides, the CDR3 is TGCAGCGTTGACGGTCAGGGGGGAACCTACGAGCAGTACTTC.

This clonotype was observed a handful of times. The V and J genes are TRBV5-1 and TRBJ1-2, with 8 bases lining up with TRBD1. The CDR3 contains 14 residues. CDR1 is SGHRS, CDR2 YFSETQ, per germline. The trim removed 6 bases at V and 0 bases at J, leaving 4 bases unmatched. CDR3 sequence (DNA): TGCGCCAGCAACGGACAGGGACCTAACTATGGCTACACCTTC. It codes for CASNGQGPNYGYTF.